The clone carrying this T cell receptor beta chain appeared many times. The antigen is not known. Stable disease denoted Graves' hyperthyroidism without ophthalmopathy progression within 18 months. In making diagnoses, clinical symptoms, serum thyroxine and TRAb, thyroid ultrasound and orbital computed tomography were all used. Researchers amplified the TCR beta CDR3 regions from RNA transcripts. Using the HTBI primer set, a first-round RT-PCR was run on the TCR CDR3. TCRdb re-called the multiplex PCR reads through MiXCR, storing one row per CDR3 protein. Found here are about 840,000 distinct CDR3 sequences, about 38% of them singletons; the top ten hold roughly 8.3%. The entry originates in a study of T cells in Graves' hyperthyroidism and ophthalmopathy. Study-level findings and limits: Blood also showed most of the thyroid clonotypes that were expanded above 0.001.

This CDR3 has 15 amino acids. With V trimmed by 5 bases and J by 2 bases, 2 bases remained unmatched. Germline lookup yields CDR1 SQVTM and CDR2 ANQGSEA. The TCR was taken from a man between 18 and 29 years old with Graves' hyperthyroidism. What was sequenced was blood. This chain joins TRBV29-1 and TRBJ2-5; 16 nucleotides agree with TRBD2. The CDR3 protein is CSVPGLAGGQETQYF. For the CDR3, the DNA is TGCAGCGTTCCGGGACTAGCGGGAGGGCAAGAGACCCAGTACTTC.